The 19 T cell receptor beta chains below all came from one sample that was sequenced in a study of cytomegalovirus exposure and HLA in healthy donors (dated by TCRdb to about 2017). Libraries were prepared through the immunoSEQ multiplex PCR assay. The multiplex PCR relied on a mix of 60 forward primers for TCR Vbeta segments and 13 reverse primers for TCR Jbeta segments. Held by TCRdb, this immuneACCESS table contains in-frame sequences only and omits some clones. Under half of the omission traces to an unresolved V gene where checked; the cause of the rest is unknown. The sample data list roughly 71,000 clones, and 65% to 80% of these were observed just once. About a fifth of the sample belongs to the ten largest clones. Sequenced material: PBMCs. These receptors were obtained from a man aged 40-50 years in good health and CMV-seropositive.

The rearrangement joins TRBV7-2 to TRBJ1-1; D possibly corresponds to TRBD1 (6 bases). CDR1 is SGHTA, CDR2 FQGNSA, per germline. This CDR3 comprises 14 residues. V was pared by 7 bases and J by 1 base, with 13 bases between. The CDR3 is CASTPPTGNTEAFF. The CDR3 DNA reads as TGTGCCAGCACCCCCCCGACAGGGAACACTGAAGCTTTCTTT.

This chain connects TRBV5-1 to TRBJ2-6; D is unclear. Germline-derived CDR1 and CDR2 are SGHRS and YFSETQ. The CDR3 has 14 residues. Trimming removed 4 bases from V and 0 bases from J, with 5 bases in between. In DNA form, the CDR3 reads TGCGCCAGCAGCATCGGCTCTGGGGCCAACGTCCTGACTTTC. Amino acid sequence: CASSIGSGANVLTF.

The chain carries TRBV5-4 and TRBJ1-4; TRBD1 agrees at 10 bases. V dropped 7 bases and J dropped 8; count of bases not matched to a gene: 8. The length of the CDR3 is 14 residues. Per the germline V gene, CDR1 is SGHNT and CDR2 is YYREEE (reference sequence). The CDR3 DNA is TGTGCCAGCGCCCAGGGACAGGGGTACGAAAAACTGTTTTTT. It encodes CASAQGQGYEKLFF. Looking up the rest from reference TRBV5-4 and TRBJ1-4 gives the full variable domain: ETGVTQSPTHLIKTRGQQVTLRCSSQSGHNTVSWYQQALGQGPQFIFQYYREEENGRGNFPPRFSGLQFPNYSSELNVNALELDDSALYLCASAQGQGYEKLFFGSGTQLSVL.

This chain links TRBV19 with TRBJ1-1, with a possible D match to TRBD1 (6 bases). CDR1 LNHDA and CDR2 SQIVND come from the germline V gene (reference sequence). V shed 5 bases and J shed 1 base, with 8 bases lying between them. The CDR3 has 13 residues. The DNA for the CDR3 is TGTGCCAGTAGTTACAGGGAGAACACTGAAGCTTTCTTT. It encodes CASSYRENTEAFF.

This sequence joins TRBV30 and TRBJ1-2; D unresolved. Trimming cost V 0 bases and J 8 bases, with 13 bases left between them. Per the germline V gene, CDR1 is GTSNPN and CDR2 is SVGIG (reference sequence). This CDR3 comprises 13 residues. The CDR3 DNA reads TGTGCCTGGAGTGTACCGAGACAAAAAGGCTACACCTTC. Amino acids: CAWSVPRQKGYTF. Full variable domain (outside the CDR3, taken from reference TRBV30 and TRBJ1-2): SQTIHQWPATLVQPVGSPLSLECTVEGTSNPNLYWYRQAAGRGLQLLFYSVGIGQISSEVPQNLSASRPQDRQFILSSKKLLLSDSGFYLCAWSVPRQKGYTFGSGTRLTVV.

This sequence joins TRBV5-4 and TRBJ1-1; 7 positions match TRBD1. The CDR3 sequence is 14 residues long. Germline values: CDR1 SGHNT, CDR2 YYREEE (reference sequence). V dropped 4 bases and J dropped 1; count of bases not matched to a gene: 4. The CDR3 DNA follows: TGTGCCAGCAGCCCGACAGGGCCGAACACTGAAGCTTTCTTT. Protein: CASSPTGPNTEAFF.

The chain joins TRBV12-5 to TRBJ2-3; no reliable D call. This CDR3 region has 10 residues. Germline V gene sequence: CDR1 LGHNT, CDR2 FRNRAP. V lost 10 bases and J lost 4, with 6 bases in between. CDR3 amino acids: CATSADTQYF. CDR3 nucleotides: TGTGCTACGTCGGCAGATACGCAGTATTTT.

A few counts support this clone. CDR3 coding DNA: TGTGCCAGTTCACAGAGAGGGTCAGAGACCCAGTACTTC. Translated: CASSQRGSETQYF. The J gene is TRBJ2-5, the V gene TRBV19, with D tentatively TRBD2 (5 bases). Germline lookup yields CDR1 LNHDA and CDR2 SQIVND (reference sequence). Trimming left V 8 bases short and J 4 bases short, with 14 bases between. The CDR3 has 13 amino acids.

J is TRBJ2-5 and V is TRBV4-3, with TRBD2 matching 13 bases. Germline V lookup: CDR1 LGHNA, CDR2 YSLEER. CDR3 length equals 15 residues. The V segment lost 4 bases and the J segment 5 bases; nucleotides outside the gene matches: 4. In nucleotides, the CDR3 is TGCGCCAGCAGCCTCGGACTAGCGGGGGCCGAGACCCAGTACTTC. It specifies CASSLGLAGAETQYF.

The V and J genes are TRBV29-1 and TRBJ1-1; maybe TRBD1 (5 bases). Germline lookup yields CDR1 SQVTM and CDR2 ANQGSEA. The V end lost 4 bases, the J end lost 5 bases, and 20 bases lay between the germline ends. This CDR3 region has 15 residues. The CDR3 protein is CSVVFQGRRRTEAFF. The DNA for the CDR3 is TGCAGCGTTGTCTTCCAGGGAAGAAGAAGGACTGAAGCTTTCTTT. The full variable domain, rest sourced from reference TRBV29-1 and TRBJ1-1, is SAVISQKPSRDICQRGTSLTIQCQVDSQVTMMFWYRQQPGQSLTLIATANQGSEATYESGFVIDKFPISRPNLTFSTLTVSNMSPEDSSIYLCSVVFQGRRRTEAFFGQGTRLTVV.

V gene TRBV5-1 combines with J gene TRBJ2-3; D is possibly TRBD2 (6 bases). Germline V gives CDR1 SGHRS, CDR2 YFSETQ. The CDR3 extends over 17 amino acids. V was trimmed by 1 base and J by 0 bases, leaving 15 bases between them. CDR3 coding DNA: TGCGCCAGCAGCTTGTCCGGGGACTTGTCTAGCACAGATACGCAGTATTTT. Translating it yields CASSLSGDLSSTDTQYF.

V usage is TRBV6-6 and J usage is TRBJ1-1, with D hard to call. Germline CDR1 and CDR2: MNHNY and SVGAGI (reference sequence). Between the trimmed V and J ends, which lost 0 bases and 5 bases, there was a span of 10 bases. The CDR3 has 14 amino acids. CDR3 loop: CASSYSSGGTEAFF. For the CDR3, the DNA is TGTGCCAGCAGTTACTCTTCGGGTGGGACTGAAGCTTTCTTT.

The sample holds a few counts of this clone. V and J are TRBV2 and TRBJ1-4, with D possibly matching TRBD1 (5 bases). Germline CDR1 SNHLY, CDR2 FYNNEI. Deletions cut 0 bases from V and 8 bases from J, with 13 bases between. The length of the CDR3 is 15 residues. CDR3 DNA sequence: TGTGCCAGCAGTGAAGCTGAGCTTAACAGGGAAAAACTGTTTTTT. This codes for CASSEAELNREKLFF. Full variable domain (remainder filled in from reference TRBV2 and TRBJ1-4): EPEVTQTPSHQVTQMGQEVILRCVPISNHLYFYWYRQILGQKVEFLVSFYNNEISEKSEIFDDQFSVERPDGSNFTLKIRSTKLEDSAMYFCASSEAELNREKLFFGSGTQLSVL.

This clone occurred a few times. The chain joins TRBV6-5 to TRBJ2-7; D is possibly TRBD1 (7 bases). The CDR3 has 14 amino acids. The germline CDR1 and CDR2 sequences are MNHEY and SVGAGI. Between the trimmed V and J ends, which lost 6 bases and 2 bases, there was a span of 14 bases. The CDR3 region has the DNA TGTGCCAGCAGAACCCAGGGGGGAACCTACGAGCAGTACTTC. This codes for CASRTQGGTYEQYF.

The J gene is TRBJ2-5, the V gene TRBV5-1, with a possible D match to TRBD1 (6 bases). Trimming removed 3 bases from V and 1 base from J, with 10 bases in between. Germline V gene lookup returns CDR1 SGHRS and CDR2 YFSETQ. This CDR3 is 14 amino acids long. CDR3 coding DNA: TGCGCCAGCAGCTCCGACAGGTTCCAAGAGACCCAGTACTTC. It codes for CASSSDRFQETQYF.

This clone was found a few times. The CDR3 DNA sequence: TGTGCCAGCGAGTTGGACAGGGCACAAGAGACCCAGTACTTC. Translation gives CASELDRAQETQYF. This rearrangement joins TRBV7-2 to TRBJ2-5; TRBD1 agrees at 8 bases. J gave up 2 bases and V 8 bases, and 7 bases lay outside the gene matches. This CDR3 spans 14 amino acids. The germline V gene encodes CDR1 SGHTA and CDR2 FQGNSA.

This clone turned up a few times. V gene TRBV19 combines with J gene TRBJ1-4; no clear D. CDR3 length: 14 amino acids. The germline V gene has CDR1 LNHDA and CDR2 SQIVND (reference sequence). Trimming removed 5 bases at V and 1 base at J, with 8 bases between. The CDR3 loop is CASSGGRTNEKLFF. The CDR3 DNA sequence: TGTGCCAGTAGTGGCGGCAGAACTAATGAAAAACTGTTTTTT.

V and J are TRBV5-6 and TRBJ1-1; D perhaps matches TRBD1 (5 bases). Per germline, CDR1 SGHDT and CDR2 YYEEEE. This CDR3 has 16 amino acids. Trimming took off 4 bases at V and 0 bases at J, with 16 bases between the two ends. CDR3 region: CASSLGWAGMNTEAFF. For the CDR3, the DNA is TGTGCCAGCAGCCTGGGTTGGGCAGGGATGAACACTGAAGCTTTCTTT.

Turning to this clone: Additional DNA sequences in this sample encode the identical CDR3. The DNA for the CDR3 is TGTGCCAGCAGTTCAAGACAGGGTAAAAACATTCAGTACTTC. This translates into CASSSRQGKNIQYF. The V and J genes are TRBV28 and TRBJ2-4; 7 bases agree with TRBD1. Trimming cost V 4 bases and J 4 bases; bases outside gene matches: 4. The CDR3 sequence is 14 residues long. In germline, CDR1 is MDHEN, CDR2 SYDVKM.